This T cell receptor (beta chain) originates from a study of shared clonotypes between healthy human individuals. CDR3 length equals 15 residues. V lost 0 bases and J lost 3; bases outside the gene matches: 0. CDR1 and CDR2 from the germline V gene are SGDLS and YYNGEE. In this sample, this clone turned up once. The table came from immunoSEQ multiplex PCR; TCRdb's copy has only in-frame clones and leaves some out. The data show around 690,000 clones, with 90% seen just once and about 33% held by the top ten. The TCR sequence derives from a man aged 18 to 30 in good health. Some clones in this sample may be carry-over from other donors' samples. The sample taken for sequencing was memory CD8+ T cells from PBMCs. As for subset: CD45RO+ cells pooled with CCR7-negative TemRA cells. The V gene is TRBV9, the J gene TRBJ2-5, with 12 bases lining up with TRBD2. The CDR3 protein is CASSVGTSGKETQYF. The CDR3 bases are TGTGCCAGCAGCGTAGGGACTAGCGGGAAAGAGACCCAGTACTTC.